This TCR beta chain emerged from a study of blood T cell repertoires in COVID-19 (TCRdb year 2020). With respect to the entire study: Collaborator samples came from the United States, Italy and Spain and covered acute and convalescent phases of COVID-19. Where available, HLA class I and class II types were taken from metadata supplied by the sample provider and were not determined by assay-based typing. The repertoires were released in a freely available public database intended as a resource for research on the immune response to SARS-CoV-2. Subjects who had been exposed to COVID-19, were actively infected with it, or had recovered from it provided the deeply sampled blood TCRbeta repertoires that made up the dataset. The material from the prospective study consisted of cDNA or gDNA derived from T cells, B-cell-depleted T cells, or PBMCs. The samples were drawn from the first 160 participants of the ongoing ImmuneRACE study and from over a thousand subjects provided by 6 global collaborators. Nearly every sample came with metadata listing a de-identified subject ID, COVID-19 status, age in years and sex. The full study reports these points: Clinical and demographic metadata were provided uncurated, with the amount varying by source and participant.

CDR1 MNHNY and CDR2 SVGAGI were looked up in the germline V gene (reference sequence). The CDR3 starts with the cysteine, ends with the phenylalanine, and has 12 residues. Here the CDR3 DNA is all that survives: 36 bases in frame from base 1. Relative to germline, V is 2 bases shorter and J is 7 bases shorter, with 9 bases between their ends. In Seattle, one collaborating source enrolled patients while the infection was active and tracked those patients longitudinally over the course of disease. The collaborating institutions used their own protocols to collect whole blood in K2EDTA tubes. For TCRbeta analysis, collaborators shipped samples in one of three forms: frozen whole blood, isolated PBMCs, or DNA extracted from either of those sample types. The immunoSEQ Assay, a bias-controlled multiplex PCR, was used to amplify TCRbeta CDR3 regions from genomic DNA. In the source study's methods: Nucleated cell counts per sample were estimated from amplification of reference gene primers within the assay. To quantify the absolute abundance of each unique TCRbeta CDR3 rearrangement, sequence reads were collapsed and filtered. Productive Simpson clonality was computed per sample as the square root of Simpson's diversity index over productive rearrangements. Here the immuneACCESS table is served through TCRdb, limited to in-frame sequences with V and J called. Missing clones are a known gap in these copies; in checked studies unresolved V genes cover under half, and the rest lacks a known reason. Clone size and the V and J calls come from that table; the DNA yielded D and trimming. This sample lists approximately 150,000 clones; over 80% were detected once. Less than 9% of the sample is taken by the ten largest.

To note about this clone: Which antigen it targets is not known. No per-base quality is available; no much larger clone lies one base away.

Recombination linked TRBV6-6 to TRBJ2-7, and the D gene may be TRBD2, 5 bases matching. The sequence was obtained from a man younger than 40 with COVID-19, enrolled during active disease. The sequencing sample was made of peripheral blood. The nucleotide sequence reads TGTGCCAGCAGTTACAACTCGGGGGAGCAGTACTTC. This encodes CASSYNSGEQYF.